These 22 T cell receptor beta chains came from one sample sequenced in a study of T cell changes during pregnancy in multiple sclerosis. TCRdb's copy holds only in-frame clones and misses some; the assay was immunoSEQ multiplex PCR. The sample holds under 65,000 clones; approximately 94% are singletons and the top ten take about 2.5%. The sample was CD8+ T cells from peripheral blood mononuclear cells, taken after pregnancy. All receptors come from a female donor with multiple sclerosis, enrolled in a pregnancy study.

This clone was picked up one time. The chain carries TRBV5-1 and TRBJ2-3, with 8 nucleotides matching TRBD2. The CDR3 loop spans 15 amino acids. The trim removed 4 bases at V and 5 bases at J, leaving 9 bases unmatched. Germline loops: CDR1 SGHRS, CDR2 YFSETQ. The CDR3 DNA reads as TGCGCCAGCAGCGACCCAGGACTAGCCCAAGATACGCAGTATTTT. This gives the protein CASSDPGLAQDTQYF.

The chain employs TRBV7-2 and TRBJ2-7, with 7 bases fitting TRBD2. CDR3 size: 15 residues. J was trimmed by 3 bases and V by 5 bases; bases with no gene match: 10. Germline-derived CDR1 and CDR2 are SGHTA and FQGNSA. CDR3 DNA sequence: TGTGCCAGCAGCCTGCACTCTAGCGGACTCTACGAGCAGTACTTC. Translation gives CASSLHSSGLYEQYF.

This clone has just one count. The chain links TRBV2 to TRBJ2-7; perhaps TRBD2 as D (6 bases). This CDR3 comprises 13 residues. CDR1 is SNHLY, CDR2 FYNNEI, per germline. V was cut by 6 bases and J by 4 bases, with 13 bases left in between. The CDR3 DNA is TGTGCCAGCAGCGGGGACTTAAAGTACGAGCAGTACTTC. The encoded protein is CASSGDLKYEQYF.

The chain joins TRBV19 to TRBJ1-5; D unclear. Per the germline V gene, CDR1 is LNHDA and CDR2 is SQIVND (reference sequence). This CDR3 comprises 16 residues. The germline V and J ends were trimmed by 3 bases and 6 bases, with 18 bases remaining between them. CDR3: CASSMARPGPGQPQHF. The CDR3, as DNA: TGTGCCAGTAGTATGGCCCGGCCAGGCCCTGGTCAGCCCCAGCATTTT. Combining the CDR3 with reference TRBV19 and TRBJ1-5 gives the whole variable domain DGGITQSPKYLFRKEGQNVTLSCEQNLNHDAMYWYRQDPGQGLRLIYYSQIVNDFQKGDIAEGYSVSREKKESFPLTVTSAQKNPTAFYLCASSMARPGPGQPQHFGDGTRLSIL.

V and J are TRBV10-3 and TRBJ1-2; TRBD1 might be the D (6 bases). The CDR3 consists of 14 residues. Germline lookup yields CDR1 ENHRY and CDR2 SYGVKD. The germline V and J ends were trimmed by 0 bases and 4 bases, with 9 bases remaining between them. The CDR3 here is CAISESRGFYGYTF. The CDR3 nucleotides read TGTGCCATCAGTGAGTCCAGGGGATTCTATGGCTACACCTTC.

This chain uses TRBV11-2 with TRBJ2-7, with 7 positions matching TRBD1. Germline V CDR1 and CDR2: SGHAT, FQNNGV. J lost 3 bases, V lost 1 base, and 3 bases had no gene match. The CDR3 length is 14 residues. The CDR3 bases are TGTGCCAGCAGCTTAGGACAGGGATTCTACGAGCAGTACTTC. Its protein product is CASSLGQGFYEQYF.

CDR3 bases: TGTGCCAGCAATAAACAGGGGAGCAATCAGCCCCAGCATTTT. This translates into CASNKQGSNQPQHF. V and J are TRBV6-1 and TRBJ1-5; 7 bases line up with TRBD1. Germline CDR1 reads MNHNS; CDR2 reads SASEGT. The CDR3 is made up of 14 amino acids. Unmatched junction bases numbered 4, after V lost 7 bases and J lost 1 base.

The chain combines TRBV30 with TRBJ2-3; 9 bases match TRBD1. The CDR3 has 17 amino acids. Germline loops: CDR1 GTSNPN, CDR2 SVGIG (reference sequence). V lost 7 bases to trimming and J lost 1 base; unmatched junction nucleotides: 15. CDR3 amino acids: CALLPGTGNFGTDTQYF. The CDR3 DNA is TGTGCCTTGCTTCCCGGGACAGGGAATTTTGGCACAGATACGCAGTATTTT.

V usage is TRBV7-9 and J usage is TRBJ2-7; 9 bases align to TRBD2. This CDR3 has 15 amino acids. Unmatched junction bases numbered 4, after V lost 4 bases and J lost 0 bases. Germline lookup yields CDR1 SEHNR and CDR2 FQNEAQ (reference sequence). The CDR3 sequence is CASSSGTSISYEQYF. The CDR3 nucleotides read TGTGCCAGCAGCTCCGGGACTAGCATCTCCTACGAGCAGTACTTC.

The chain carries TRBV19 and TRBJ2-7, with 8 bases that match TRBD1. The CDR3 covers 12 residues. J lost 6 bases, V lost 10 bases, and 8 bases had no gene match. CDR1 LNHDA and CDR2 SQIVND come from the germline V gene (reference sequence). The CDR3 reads CATGQGVAEQYF. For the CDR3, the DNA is TGTGCCACAGGACAGGGAGTTGCCGAGCAGTACTTC.

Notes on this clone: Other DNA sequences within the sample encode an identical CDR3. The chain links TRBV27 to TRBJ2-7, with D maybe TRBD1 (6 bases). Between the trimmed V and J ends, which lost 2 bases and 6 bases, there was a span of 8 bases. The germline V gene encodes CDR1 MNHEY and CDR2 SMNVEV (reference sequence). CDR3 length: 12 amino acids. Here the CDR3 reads CASSLTGSEQYF. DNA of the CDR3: TGTGCCAGCAGTTTAACAGGGTCCGAGCAGTACTTC.

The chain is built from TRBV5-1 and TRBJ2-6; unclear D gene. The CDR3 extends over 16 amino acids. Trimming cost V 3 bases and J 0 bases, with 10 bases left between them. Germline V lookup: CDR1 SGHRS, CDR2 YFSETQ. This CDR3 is CASSYLTDSGANVLTF. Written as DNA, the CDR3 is TGCGCCAGCAGCTACTTAACCGACTCTGGGGCCAACGTCCTGACTTTC. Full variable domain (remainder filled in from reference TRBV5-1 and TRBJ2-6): KAGVTQTPRYLIKTRGQQVTLSCSPISGHRSVSWYQQTPGQGLQFLFEYFSETQRNKGNFPGRFSGRQFSNSRSEMNVSTLELGDSALYLCASSYLTDSGANVLTFGAGSRLTVL.

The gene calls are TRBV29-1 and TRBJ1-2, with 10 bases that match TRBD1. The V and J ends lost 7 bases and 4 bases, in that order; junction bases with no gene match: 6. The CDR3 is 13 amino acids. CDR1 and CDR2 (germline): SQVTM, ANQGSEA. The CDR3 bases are TGCAGCGCTGGGGACAGGGGCTTCTATGGCTACACCTTC. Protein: CSAGDRGFYGYTF.

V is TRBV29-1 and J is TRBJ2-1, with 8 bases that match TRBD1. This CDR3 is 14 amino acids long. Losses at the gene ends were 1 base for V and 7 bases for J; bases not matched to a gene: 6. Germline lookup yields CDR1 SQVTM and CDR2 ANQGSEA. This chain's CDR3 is CSVEGTGLLNEQFF. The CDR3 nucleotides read TGCAGCGTTGAAGGGACAGGGCTCCTAAATGAGCAGTTCTTC.

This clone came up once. The CDR3 here is CASSDTPSAMLAKNIQYF. CDR3 DNA sequence: TGTGCCAGCAGTGACACCCCTAGCGCCATGCTAGCCAAAAACATTCAGTACTTC. The genes are TRBV2 and TRBJ2-4; TRBD2 might be the D (6 bases). V gave up 3 bases and J gave up 0 bases, with 18 bases separating them. Germline CDR1 is SNHLY and CDR2 is FYNNEI. This CDR3 has 18 amino acids.

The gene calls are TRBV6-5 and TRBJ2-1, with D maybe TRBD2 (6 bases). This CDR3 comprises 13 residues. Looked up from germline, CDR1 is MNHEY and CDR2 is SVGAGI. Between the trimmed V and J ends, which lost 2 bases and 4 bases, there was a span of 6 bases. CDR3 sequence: CASSYGGYNEQFF. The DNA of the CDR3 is TGTGCCAGCAGTTACGGGGGGTACAATGAGCAGTTCTTC.

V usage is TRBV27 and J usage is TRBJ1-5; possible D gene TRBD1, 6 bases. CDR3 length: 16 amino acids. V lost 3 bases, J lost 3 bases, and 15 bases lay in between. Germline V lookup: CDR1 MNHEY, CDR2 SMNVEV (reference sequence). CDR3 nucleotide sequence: TGTGCCAGCAGTTTCGCCACCGGACAGTACAATCAGCCCCAGCATTTT. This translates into CASSFATGQYNQPQHF.

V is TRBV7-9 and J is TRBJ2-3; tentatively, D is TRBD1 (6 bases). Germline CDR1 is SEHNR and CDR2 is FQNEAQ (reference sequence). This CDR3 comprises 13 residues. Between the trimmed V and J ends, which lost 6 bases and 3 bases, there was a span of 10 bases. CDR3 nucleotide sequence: TGTGCCAGCAGGGGGGCCTCGACAGATACGCAGTATTTT. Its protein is CASRGASTDTQYF. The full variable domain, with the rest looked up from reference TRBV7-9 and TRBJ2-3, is DTGVSQNPRHKITKRGQNVTFRCDPISEHNRLYWYRQTLGQGPEFLTYFQNEAQLEKSRLLSDRFSAERPKGSFSTLEIQRTEQGDSAMYLCASRGASTDTQYFGPGTRLTVL.

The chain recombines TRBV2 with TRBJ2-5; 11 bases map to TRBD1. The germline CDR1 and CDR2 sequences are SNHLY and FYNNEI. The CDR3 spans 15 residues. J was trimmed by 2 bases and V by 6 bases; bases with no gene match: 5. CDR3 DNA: TGTGCCAGCAGAGCCGGGACAGGGGGACAAGAGACCCAGTACTTC. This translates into CASRAGTGGQETQYF.

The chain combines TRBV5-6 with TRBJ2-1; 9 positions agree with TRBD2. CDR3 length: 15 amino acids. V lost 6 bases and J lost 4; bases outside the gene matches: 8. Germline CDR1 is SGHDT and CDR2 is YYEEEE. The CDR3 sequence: CASKLAGVGYNEQFF. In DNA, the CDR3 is TGTGCCAGCAAGTTAGCGGGAGTTGGGTACAATGAGCAGTTCTTC.

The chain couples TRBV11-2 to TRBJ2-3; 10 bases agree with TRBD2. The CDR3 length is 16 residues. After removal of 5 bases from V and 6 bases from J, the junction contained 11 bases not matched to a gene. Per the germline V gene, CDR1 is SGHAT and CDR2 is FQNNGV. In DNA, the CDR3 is TGTGCCAGCAGCGATACTAGCGGGAAGCGTCGGGATACGCAGTATTTT. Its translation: CASSDTSGKRRDTQYF.

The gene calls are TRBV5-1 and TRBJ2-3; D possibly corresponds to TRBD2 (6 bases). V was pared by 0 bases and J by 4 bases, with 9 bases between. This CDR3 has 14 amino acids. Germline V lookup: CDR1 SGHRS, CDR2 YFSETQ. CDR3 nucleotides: TGCGCCAGCAGCTTGGGTCTAGCGCCAGATACGCAGTATTTT. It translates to CASSLGLAPDTQYF. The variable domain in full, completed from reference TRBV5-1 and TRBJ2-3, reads KAGVTQTPRYLIKTRGQQVTLSCSPISGHRSVSWYQQTPGQGLQFLFEYFSETQRNKGNFPGRFSGRQFSNSRSEMNVSTLELGDSALYLCASSLGLAPDTQYFGPGTRLTVL.